Listed below are T cell receptor beta chains from one sample, sequenced in a study of blood T cell repertoires in COVID-19. Only in-frame clones appear in the TCRdb table, and some are missing; sequencing was by immunoSEQ multiplex PCR. In the table there are around 250,000 clones, 86% of which are singletons. Sequencing was carried out using peripheral blood. These receptors were collected from a man in his 60s with acute or convalescent COVID-19. Both conserved end residues are trimmed from each CDR3. Fields, in order: V gene, J gene, CDR3 protein.

TRBV12-3/TRBV12-4,TRBJ1-2,ASSQQGVYGYT
TRBV5-6,TRBJ1-2,ASSSGIDYGYT
TRBV27,TRBJ2-3,ASSLGGPSTDTQY
TRBV27,TRBJ2-1,ATSASSYNEQF
TRBV19,TRBJ2-7,ASSTRAGLAATYEQY
TRBV30,TRBJ1-5,AWKGQGGQPQH
TRBV5-4,TRBJ1-5,ASSLGGLGNQPQH
TRBV6-6,TRBJ2-7,ASRHHSGTGNYEQY
TRBV7-3,TRBJ2-1,ASSFSGASDEQF
TRBV3-1/TRBV3-2,TRBJ2-3,ASSLASGSGTDTQY
TRBV19,TRBJ1-2,ASSIGQDTYT
TRBV18,TRBJ2-1,ASSPPLAGGNEQF
TRBV28,TRBJ1-1,ASRSGGGGTPF
TRBV5-4,TRBJ2-2,ASSKQRDSTGELF
TRBV3-1/TRBV3-2,TRBJ1-2,ASSQTGLSGYT
TRBV27,TRBJ2-2,ASRASGSSTGELF
TRBV11-2,TRBJ2-7,ASSHGTLPNYEQY
TRBV28,TRBJ2-6,TYPRELLAPGANVLT
TRBV4-3,TRBJ2-7,ASSRIRGSNYEQY
TRBV6-5,TRBJ2-3,ATRDRGSTDTQY
TRBV5-1,TRBJ2-3,ASSPPLNGGADTQY
TRBV18,TRBJ1-2,ASSPYGEGYT
TRBV2,TRBJ1-4,ASSPPGLRIGKLF
TRBV27,TRBJ2-6,ASTRSGANVLT
TRBV5-1,TRBJ2-5,ASSSGLAQETQY
TRBV18,TRBJ2-7,ASSPRQEGGYEQY
TRBV18,TRBJ2-7,ASSAVADSTYEQY
TRBV4-1,TRBJ2-1,ASSRTSGRRVNEQF
TRBV2,TRBJ2-1,ASSEDGIGEQF
TRBV13,TRBJ1-1,ASSPRGGKYTEAF
TRBV7-2,TRBJ2-1,ASSLAGGRSIDEQF
TRBV6-5,TRBJ1-4,ASSYSAGADEKLF
TRBV5-5,TRBJ2-7,ASSLGGDLGYEQY
TRBV19,TRBJ2-1,ASSINRGGLAASAEQF
TRBV9,TRBJ2-1,ASSGPGPGEF
TRBV7-8,TRBJ2-7,ASSEGLAPFEQY
TRBV5-4,TRBJ2-3,ASSAGTASTDTQY
TRBV30,TRBJ2-2,AWRPGLTAGELF
TRBV4-1,TRBJ2-7,ASSRGSRDRGYEQY
TRBV19,TRBJ2-5,ASSRGTGGYEETQY
TRBV6-5,TRBJ1-2,ASSYMAGASNYGYT
TRBV6-5,TRBJ2-3,ASSYGGGGSTDTQY
TRBV6-2/TRBV6-3,TRBJ2-7,ASSRPAGVEQY
TRBV28,TRBJ1-1,ASSLKLMGGQRTNTEAF
TRBV11-2,TRBJ1-6,ASSLGVGGNSPLH
TRBV3-1/TRBV3-2,TRBJ2-1,ASSPLAELYNEQF
TRBV7-2,TRBJ2-5,ASSPQGVSEKETQY
TRBV4-3,TRBJ2-1,ASSQGWSGRTPYNEQF
TRBV5-4,TRBJ1-3,ASSFARAGNTIY
TRBV3-1/TRBV3-2,TRBJ2-3,ASSQDPLYTQY
TRBV11-3,TRBJ2-5,ASSSPLEWTVQETQY
TRBV28,TRBJ1-1,ASSFQGADTEAF
TRBV7-8,TRBJ1-4,ASSTGRAEKLF
TRBV7-3,TRBJ2-5,ASSSTSGARETQY
TRBV5-1,TRBJ2-3,ASSLEGRTDTDTQY
TRBV7-2,TRBJ1-5,ASSLGGGSDSNQPQH
TRBV19,TRBJ1-5,ASRGQGYQPQH
TRBV4-1,TRBJ1-2,ASSQVGGNYGYT